The rows below give T cell receptor beta chains drawn from one sample of a study of OX40 agonist ivuxolimab in advanced cancers. Libraries were prepared by immunoSEQ multiplex PCR; TCRdb keeps only in-frame clonotypes and omits some of them. In the table there are approximately 60,000 clones, about four fifths of which are singletons. Sample: CD4+ or CD8+ T cells sorted from blood, taken in a trial of the OX40 agonist ivuxolimab. The source of these receptors is an adult with an advanced solid tumor such as melanoma, head and neck, liver or kidney cancer. Both conserved end residues are part of each CDR3. Fields, in order: J gene, clone size, V gene, D gene, CDR3 protein, CDR3 DNA. A D gene is named only where the DNA matches it firmly. Where a row states a size, it is once, few, many or the class of an expanded clone; other rows omit it.

J gene: TRBJ2-5; clone size: -; V gene: TRBV30; D gene: -; CDR3 protein: CAWRTQGETQYF; CDR3 DNA: TGTGCCTGGAGGACCCAGGGAGAGACCCAGTACTTC
J gene: TRBJ1-2; clone size: -; V gene: TRBV10-3; D gene: -; CDR3 protein: CATLMEGRDYGYTF; CDR3 DNA: TGTGCCACACTTATGGAAGGGAGGGACTATGGCTACACCTTC
J gene: TRBJ1-1; clone size: -; V gene: TRBV29-1; D gene: -; CDR3 protein: CSVETGSEAAFF; CDR3 DNA: TGCAGCGTTGAAACAGGCTCCGAGGCGGCTTTCTTT
J gene: TRBJ1-2; clone size: -; V gene: TRBV28; D gene: TRBD1; CDR3 protein: CASKSPGQGSDYGYTF; CDR3 DNA: TGTGCCAGCAAATCACCGGGACAGGGGAGCGACTATGGCTACACCTTC
J gene: TRBJ2-5; clone size: -; V gene: TRBV5-1; D gene: -; CDR3 protein: CASSLEARSAGEQYF; CDR3 DNA: TGCGCCAGCAGCTTGGAAGCCAGGTCCGCTGGGGAGCAGTACTTC
J gene: TRBJ2-1; clone size: -; V gene: TRBV7-9; D gene: -; CDR3 protein: CASSRGRGTYNEQFF; CDR3 DNA: TGTGCCAGCTCGCGGGGGCGAGGGACCTACAATGAGCAGTTCTTC
J gene: TRBJ1-1; clone size: -; V gene: TRBV5-6; D gene: TRBD1; CDR3 protein: CASSLRGQGSTEAFF; CDR3 DNA: TGTGCCAGCAGCCTAAGAGGACAGGGTTCCACTGAAGCTTTCTTT
J gene: TRBJ1-6; clone size: -; V gene: TRBV5-4; D gene: -; CDR3 protein: CASSLEGRDLHF; CDR3 DNA: TGTGCCAGCAGCTTGGAGGGAAGGGATCTCCACTTT
J gene: TRBJ1-5; clone size: -; V gene: TRBV13; D gene: -; CDR3 protein: CASSLAGGQSNQPQHF; CDR3 DNA: TGTGCCAGCAGCTTAGCCGGGGGCCAAAGCAATCAGCCCCAGCATTTT
J gene: TRBJ2-7; clone size: -; V gene: TRBV15; D gene: TRBD1; CDR3 protein: CATSRGQGSYEQYF; CDR3 DNA: TGTGCCACCAGCAGGGGACAGGGATCCTACGAGCAGTACTTC
J gene: TRBJ2-5; clone size: -; V gene: TRBV5-4; D gene: TRBD2; CDR3 protein: CASSRTSGSQETQYF; CDR3 DNA: TGTGCCAGCAGCCGGACTAGCGGGAGTCAAGAGACCCAGTACTTC
J gene: TRBJ2-5; clone size: -; V gene: TRBV7-8; D gene: -; CDR3 protein: CASSLRGGLQETQYF; CDR3 DNA: TGTGCCAGCAGCTTAAGAGGGGGGCTTCAAGAGACCCAGTACTTC
J gene: TRBJ2-3; clone size: -; V gene: TRBV5-6; D gene: -; CDR3 protein: CASSLVGTLGTDTQYF; CDR3 DNA: TGTGCCAGCAGCTTAGTTGGGACACTTGGGACAGATACGCAGTATTTT
J gene: TRBJ2-1; clone size: -; V gene: TRBV11-2; D gene: -; CDR3 protein: CASSLDAGTYDEQFF; CDR3 DNA: TGTGCCAGCAGCTTAGATGCCGGGACTTACGATGAGCAGTTCTTC
J gene: TRBJ1-1; clone size: once; V gene: TRBV5-1; D gene: -; CDR3 protein: CASSLGGENTEAFF; CDR3 DNA: TGCGCCAGCAGCTTGGGAGGGGAGAACACTGAAGCTTTCTTT
J gene: TRBJ1-4; clone size: -; V gene: TRBV7-9; D gene: TRBD1; CDR3 protein: CASSPHFLGTDNEKLFF; CDR3 DNA: TGTGCCAGCAGCCCCCATTTTTTGGGGACAGATAATGAAAAACTGTTTTTT
J gene: TRBJ2-2; clone size: -; V gene: TRBV4-1; D gene: -; CDR3 protein: CASSQDGQRYTGELFF; CDR3 DNA: TGCGCCAGCAGCCAAGATGGACAGCGATACACCGGGGAGCTGTTTTTT
J gene: TRBJ2-7; clone size: -; V gene: TRBV5-4; D gene: TRBD2; CDR3 protein: CASSLRGGAAYEQYF; CDR3 DNA: TGTGCCAGCAGCTTGCGGGGGGGTGCTGCCTACGAGCAGTACTTC
J gene: TRBJ1-2; clone size: -; V gene: TRBV29-1; D gene: TRBD1; CDR3 protein: CSVTGTGTNYGYTF; CDR3 DNA: TGCAGCGTCACCGGGACAGGGACTAACTATGGCTACACCTTC
J gene: TRBJ1-5; clone size: -; V gene: TRBV23-1; D gene: -; CDR3 protein: CASSPLPGANNQPQHF; CDR3 DNA: TGCGCCAGCAGTCCCCTCCCAGGGGCTAACAATCAGCCCCAGCATTTT
J gene: TRBJ2-7; clone size: -; V gene: TRBV6-6; D gene: -; CDR3 protein: CASSHRDISYEQYF; CDR3 DNA: TGTGCCAGCAGTCACCGGGACATTTCCTACGAGCAGTACTTC
J gene: TRBJ2-2; clone size: -; V gene: TRBV9; D gene: TRBD1; CDR3 protein: CASRTGGSGELFF; CDR3 DNA: TGTGCCAGCAGGACAGGGGGTTCCGGGGAGCTGTTTTTT
J gene: TRBJ1-4; clone size: few; V gene: TRBV27; D gene: -; CDR3 protein: CASSLLGATNEKLFF; CDR3 DNA: TGTGCCAGCAGTTTATTGGGGGCAACTAATGAAAAACTGTTTTTT
J gene: TRBJ2-2; clone size: -; V gene: TRBV9; D gene: -; CDR3 protein: CASSVADFSGELFF; CDR3 DNA: TGTGCCAGCAGCGTGGCAGACTTTTCCGGGGAGCTGTTTTTT
J gene: TRBJ1-1; clone size: -; V gene: TRBV7-2; D gene: -; CDR3 protein: CASSVVYGTEAFF; CDR3 DNA: TGTGCCAGCAGCGTCGTATACGGCACTGAAGCTTTCTTT
J gene: TRBJ2-1; clone size: -; V gene: TRBV10-1; D gene: TRBD2; CDR3 protein: CASSDGASGYNEQFF; CDR3 DNA: TGCGCCAGCAGTGATGGGGCTAGCGGGTACAATGAGCAGTTCTTC
J gene: TRBJ2-1; clone size: -; V gene: TRBV28; D gene: -; CDR3 protein: CASFGGYYNEQFF; CDR3 DNA: TGTGCCAGCTTTGGGGGCTACTACAATGAGCAGTTCTTC
J gene: TRBJ1-1; clone size: -; V gene: TRBV7-9; D gene: TRBD1; CDR3 protein: CASSSLDRAAEAFF; CDR3 DNA: TGTGCCAGCAGCTCCCTGGACAGGGCCGCTGAAGCTTTCTTT
J gene: TRBJ2-2; clone size: -; V gene: TRBV6-6; D gene: -; CDR3 protein: CASRPGRNTGELFF; CDR3 DNA: TGTGCCAGCAGACCCGGCCGGAACACCGGGGAGCTGTTTTTT
J gene: TRBJ1-5; clone size: -; V gene: TRBV28; D gene: -; CDR3 protein: CASSFAMENQPQHF; CDR3 DNA: TGTGCCAGCAGTTTCGCCATGGAGAATCAGCCCCAGCATTTT
J gene: TRBJ2-7; clone size: -; V gene: TRBV7-2; D gene: TRBD2; CDR3 protein: CASSPSSGSSYEQYF; CDR3 DNA: TGTGCCAGCAGCCCTTCTAGCGGGAGCTCCTACGAGCAGTACTTC